Included here is one TCR beta chain sequence, with context. Antigen unknown. This entry is derived from a study of response to subunit inactivated influenza vaccine. Study-level findings and limits: Authors suggested each seasonal flu vaccination may recruit only limited numbers of new T cells.

V lost 0 bases, J lost 0 bases, and 11 bases lay in between. CDR1 and CDR2 from the germline V gene are DFQATT and SNEGSKA (reference sequence). This CDR3 has 16 amino acids. TCRdb ran MiXCR on the RT-PCR reads and lists one entry per CDR3 protein. The sample consists of just over 300,000 distinct CDR3 sequences, 21% of them appearing once. This TCR derives from a man between 50 and 75 years old who received an inactivated influenza vaccine. The chain has TRBV20-1 and TRBJ2-2; D uncertain. This material consisted of PBMCs from blood, taken 21 months after vaccination. The CDR3 loop reads CSARDYRAANTGELFF. DNA for the CDR3: TGCAGTGCTAGAGATTATCGCGCAGCGAACACCGGGGAGCTGTTTTTT.